This TCR beta chain stems from a study of siplizumab effects on memory and regulatory T cells. Study-level findings and limits: The study found that siplizumab significantly reduced alloreactive sequences traceable to unstimulated CD4+ memory cells. In roughly 75-96% of proliferating CD4+ or CD8+ clones, a naive or memory phenotype could not be assigned. Naive T cells looked more diverse than memory cells and looked like major alloresponse contributors. Mappable alloreactive CD4+ clones averaged about 74% Treg-derived with siplizumab versus about 30% in controls.

As regards this clone: Its cognate antigen is unknown.

V was pared by 7 bases and J by 2 bases, with 11 bases between. Germline lookup yields CDR1 SGHRS and CDR2 YFSETQ. The CDR3 runs to 13 residues. Assay: immunoSEQ multiplex PCR; the TCRdb copy retains only in-frame clones and omits some. The repertoire holds 85,000 to 130,000 clones, with about 91% as singletons. V gene TRBV5-1 combines with J gene TRBJ2-3; tentatively, D is TRBD1 (5 bases). Sequencing was done on a sample of Tregs sorted from blood. The source of this sequence is a human donor in good health. The CDR3 DNA reads as TGCGCCAGCGGGGCTGGCGACACAGATACGCAGTATTTT. Residues: CASGAGDTDTQYF.